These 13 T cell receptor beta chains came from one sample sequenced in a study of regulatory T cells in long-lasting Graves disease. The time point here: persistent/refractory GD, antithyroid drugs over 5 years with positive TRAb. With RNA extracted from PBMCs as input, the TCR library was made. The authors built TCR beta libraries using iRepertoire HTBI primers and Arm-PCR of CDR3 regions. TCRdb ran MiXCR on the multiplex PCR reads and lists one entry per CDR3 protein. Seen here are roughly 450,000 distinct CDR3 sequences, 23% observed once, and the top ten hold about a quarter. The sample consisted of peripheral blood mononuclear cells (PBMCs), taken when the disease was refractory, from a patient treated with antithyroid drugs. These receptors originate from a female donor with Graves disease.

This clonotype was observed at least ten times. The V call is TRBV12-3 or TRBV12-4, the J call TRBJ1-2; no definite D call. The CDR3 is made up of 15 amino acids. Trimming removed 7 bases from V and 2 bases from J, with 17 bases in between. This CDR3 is CASIKYKDRNYGYTF. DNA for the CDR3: TGTGCCAGCATCAAATATAAGGACCGCAACTATGGCTACACCTTC.

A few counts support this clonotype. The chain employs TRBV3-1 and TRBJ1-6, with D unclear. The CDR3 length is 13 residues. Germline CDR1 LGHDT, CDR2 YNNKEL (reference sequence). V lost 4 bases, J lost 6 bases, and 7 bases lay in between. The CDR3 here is CASSPRPNSPLHF. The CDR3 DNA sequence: TGTGCCAGCAGCCCTCGACCTAATTCACCCCTCCACTTT.

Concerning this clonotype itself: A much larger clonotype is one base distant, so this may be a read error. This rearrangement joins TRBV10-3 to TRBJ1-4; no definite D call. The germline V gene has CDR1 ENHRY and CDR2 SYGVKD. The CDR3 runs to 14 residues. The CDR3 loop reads CAISERAVNGKLFF. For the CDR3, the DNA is TGTGCCATCAGTGAGAGGGCAGTTAATGGAAAACTGTTTTTT.

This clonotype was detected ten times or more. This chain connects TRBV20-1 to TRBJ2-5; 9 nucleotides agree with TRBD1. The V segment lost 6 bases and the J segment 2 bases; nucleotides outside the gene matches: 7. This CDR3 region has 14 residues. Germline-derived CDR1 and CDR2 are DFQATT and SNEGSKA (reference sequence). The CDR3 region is CSARRQGGQETQYF. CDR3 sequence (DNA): TGCAGTGCACGACGACAGGGGGGACAAGAGACCCAGTACTTC.

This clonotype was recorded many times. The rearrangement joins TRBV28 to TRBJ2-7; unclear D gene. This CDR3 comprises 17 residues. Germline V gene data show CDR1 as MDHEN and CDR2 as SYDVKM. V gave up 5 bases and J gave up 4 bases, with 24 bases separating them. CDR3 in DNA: TGTGCCAGCAGTCCCCGGGTGAGGACGATCACGTTTTACGAGCAGTACTTC. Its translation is CASSPRVRTITFYEQYF.

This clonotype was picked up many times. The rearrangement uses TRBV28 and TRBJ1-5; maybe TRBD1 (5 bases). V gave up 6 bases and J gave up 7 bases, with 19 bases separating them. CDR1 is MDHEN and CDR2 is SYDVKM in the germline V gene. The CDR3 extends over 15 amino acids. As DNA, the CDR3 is TGTGCCAGCAGCCCCTCAGGGTTTTCGGGACAGCCCCAGCATTTT. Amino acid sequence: CASSPSGFSGQPQHF.

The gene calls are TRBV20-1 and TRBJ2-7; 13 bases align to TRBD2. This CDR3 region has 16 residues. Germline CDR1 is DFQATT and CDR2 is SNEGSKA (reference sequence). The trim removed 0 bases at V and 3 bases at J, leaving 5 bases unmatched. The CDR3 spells CSARDRTSGSFYEQYF. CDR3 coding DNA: TGCAGTGCTAGAGATCGGACTAGCGGGAGTTTCTACGAGCAGTACTTC.

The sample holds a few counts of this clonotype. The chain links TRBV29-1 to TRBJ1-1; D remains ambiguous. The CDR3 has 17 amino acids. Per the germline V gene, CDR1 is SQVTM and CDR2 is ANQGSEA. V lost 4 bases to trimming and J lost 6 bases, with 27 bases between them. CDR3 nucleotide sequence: TGCAGCGTTGTATCTACCGACCGGGATCTGTATACGGCTGAAGCTTTCTTT. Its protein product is CSVVSTDRDLYTAEAFF.

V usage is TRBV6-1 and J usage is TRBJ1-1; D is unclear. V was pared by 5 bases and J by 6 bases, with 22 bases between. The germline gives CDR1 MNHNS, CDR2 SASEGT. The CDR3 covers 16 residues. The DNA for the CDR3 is TGTGCCAGCAGTCCCAGGACGAATCTTCGGTTTGCTGAAGCTTTCTTT. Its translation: CASSPRTNLRFAEAFF.

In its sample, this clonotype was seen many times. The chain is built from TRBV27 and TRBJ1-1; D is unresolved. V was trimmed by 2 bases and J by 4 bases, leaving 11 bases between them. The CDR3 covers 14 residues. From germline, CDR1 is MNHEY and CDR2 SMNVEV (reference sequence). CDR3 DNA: TGTGCCAGCAGTTTAACGGGGATTTCCACTGAAGCTTTCTTT. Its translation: CASSLTGISTEAFF.

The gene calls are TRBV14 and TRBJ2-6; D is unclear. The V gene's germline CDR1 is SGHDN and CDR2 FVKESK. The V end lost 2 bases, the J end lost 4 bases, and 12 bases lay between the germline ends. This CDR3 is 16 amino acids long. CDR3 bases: TGTGCCAGCAGCCAATGGGCGGCAATAGGGGCCAACGTCCTGACTTTC. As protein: CASSQWAAIGANVLTF.

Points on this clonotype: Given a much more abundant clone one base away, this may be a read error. The CDR3 spells CSAVDRGRRDGYTF. The DNA for the CDR3 is TGCAGTGCTGTCGACCGGGGAAGAAGGGATGGCTACACCTTC. The V gene is TRBV20-1, the J gene TRBJ1-2, with unresolved D. The V and J ends lost 5 bases and 6 bases respectively, with 19 bases between them. Germline values: CDR1 DFQATT, CDR2 SNEGSKA (reference sequence). The CDR3 has 14 amino acids.

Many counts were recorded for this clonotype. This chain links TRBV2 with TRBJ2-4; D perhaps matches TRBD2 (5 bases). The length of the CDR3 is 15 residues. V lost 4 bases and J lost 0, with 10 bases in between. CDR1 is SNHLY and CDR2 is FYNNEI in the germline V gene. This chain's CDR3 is CASSVERIAKNIQYF. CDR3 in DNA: TGTGCCAGCAGTGTAGAGCGGATAGCCAAAAACATTCAGTACTTC.